One sample yielded the 13 T cell receptor beta chains listed below, sequenced in a study of blood T cell repertoires in COVID-19. Sequencing used immunoSEQ multiplex PCR; TCRdb keeps in-frame clones, though not all of them. The repertoire holds approximately 150,000 clones, with around 86% as singletons. The sequencing sample was made of peripheral blood. These TCRs come from a man in his sixties or seventies with acute or convalescent COVID-19.

V is TRBV6-2 or TRBV6-3 and J is TRBJ2-1, with 8 bases fitting TRBD2. This CDR3 is 17 amino acids long. CDR1 MNHEY and CDR2 SVGEGT come from the germline V gene. The junction had 8 bases not matched to a gene; V was cut back by 4 bases and J by 0 bases. The CDR3 coding sequence is TGTGCCAGCAGTTTCGCGTCGGGACTAGGCTCCTACAATGAGCAGTTCTTC. This sequence encodes CASSFASGLGSYNEQFF.

A few counts support this clone. The chain's CDR3 is CASSLPGQGFDEQYF. CDR3 nucleotide sequence: TGTGCCAGCAGCCTCCCGGGACAGGGGTTCGACGAGCAGTACTTC. V is TRBV28 and J is TRBJ2-7; 10 nucleotides line up with TRBD1. CDR3 size: 15 residues. CDR1 is MDHEN, CDR2 SYDVKM, per germline. V lost 6 bases and J lost 5; bases outside the gene matches: 10.

The rearrangement uses TRBV27 and TRBJ2-2; D unresolved. The CDR3 runs to 15 residues. Between the trimmed V and J ends, which lost 7 bases and 0 bases, there was a span of 12 bases. The germline V gene encodes CDR1 MNHEY and CDR2 SMNVEV (reference sequence). The CDR3 loop reads CASKRVVTNTGELFF. The CDR3 nucleotides read TGTGCCAGCAAACGGGTGGTGACGAACACCGGGGAGCTGTTTTTT.

V usage is TRBV5-1 and J usage is TRBJ1-1, with D hard to call. This CDR3 comprises 15 residues. Trimming took off 7 bases at V and 0 bases at J, with 16 bases between the two ends. Germline V gene sequence: CDR1 SGHRS, CDR2 YFSETQ. This CDR3 is CASSSGPGLNTEAFF. The DNA for the CDR3 is TGCGCCAGCTCCTCAGGTCCGGGGTTGAACACTGAAGCTTTCTTT.

The chain has TRBV21-1 and TRBJ2-4; the D call TRBD2 from the table was never checked on the DNA. TRBV21-1 is a pseudogene locus. This CDR3 contains 22 residues. This CDR3 reads CASSNSGTEGLAGGLAKNIQYF. The CDR3 DNA reads TGTGCCAGCAGCAACTCCGGGACAGAGGGACTAGCGGGGGGTTTAGCCAAAAACATTCAGTACTTC.

The chain couples TRBV3-1 (or the pseudogene TRBV3-2) to TRBJ1-5; no clear D. Trimming stripped 4 bases from V and 2 bases from J, with 12 bases between. The germline gives CDR1 LGHDT, CDR2 YNNKEL (reference sequence). CDR3 length: 15 amino acids. The CDR3 coding sequence is TGTGCCAGCAGCCTCACTGCTTCGGGCAATCAGCCCCAGCATTTT. The encoded protein is CASSLTASGNQPQHF.

This chain links TRBV5-4 with TRBJ1-3; D perhaps matches TRBD1 (6 bases). Deletions cut 1 base from V and 0 bases from J, with 17 bases between. The germline V gene has CDR1 SGHNT and CDR2 YYREEE (reference sequence). There are 18 residues in the CDR3. The CDR3 DNA reads as TGTGCCAGCAGCTTGTTAAGGTCACGGACAGACTCTGGAAACACCATATATTTT. Its protein product is CASSLLRSRTDSGNTIYF.

The CDR3 sequence: CASSTRLAGAGNEQFF. The DNA for the CDR3 is TGTGCCAGCAGTACTCGACTAGCGGGAGCTGGCAATGAGCAGTTCTTC. The chain links TRBV6-2 or TRBV6-3 to TRBJ2-1; 12 nucleotides align to TRBD2. V shed 5 bases, J shed 6 bases, and the junction held 8 bases outside the gene matches. The germline V gene has CDR1 MNHEY and CDR2 SVGEGT. The CDR3 sequence is 16 residues long.

The chain carries TRBV7-6 and TRBJ2-7; unclear D gene. The length of the CDR3 is 12 residues. V lost 5 bases to trimming and J lost 0 bases, with 5 bases between them. CDR1 is SGHVS and CDR2 is FNYEAQ in the germline V gene. The CDR3: CASSVSSYEQYF. In nucleotides, the CDR3 is TGTGCCAGCAGCGTGAGCTCCTACGAGCAGTACTTC.

The chain has TRBV5-1 and TRBJ2-5, with TRBD1 matching 7 bases. Germline V gives CDR1 SGHRS, CDR2 YFSETQ. V trimming: 4 bases; J trimming: 2 bases; junction bases outside the gene matches: 5. The CDR3 covers 14 residues. The CDR3 DNA sequence: TGCGCCAGCAGCGGGGGACAGAAACAAGAGACCCAGTACTTC. Its translation: CASSGGQKQETQYF.

The chain carries TRBV28 and TRBJ1-1; no reliable D call. Trimming took 7 bases from V and 2 from J, leaving 5 bases between them. There are 11 residues in the CDR3. Germline values: CDR1 MDHEN, CDR2 SYDVKM. Here the CDR3 reads CASKSNTEAFF. The DNA for the CDR3 is TGTGCCAGCAAATCAAACACTGAAGCTTTCTTT.

The chain links TRBV6-5 to TRBJ2-2; D might be TRBD1 (6 bases). The CDR3 spans 15 residues. Trimming took off 2 bases at V and 1 base at J, with 8 bases between the two ends. Germline CDR1 and CDR2: MNHEY and SVGAGI. The CDR3 DNA follows: TGTGCCAGCAGTTACCAGGGACAGAACACCGGGGAGCTGTTTTTT. Protein: CASSYQGQNTGELFF.

The V call is TRBV7-2, the J call TRBJ2-3, with D uncertain. V lost 2 bases and J 0 bases, leaving 6 bases between the germline ends. The CDR3 spans 14 residues. Germline V gene data show CDR1 as SGHTA and CDR2 as FQGNSA. CDR3: CASSLTRSTDTQYF. CDR3 DNA sequence: TGTGCCAGCAGCTTAACCCGGAGCACAGATACGCAGTATTTT.